What follows is one T cell receptor beta chain and its context. This entry comes from a study of metastatic and nonmetastatic thyroid tumors. Study summary: Repertoire comparison spanned blood and tumor or nodule tissue of malignant and benign thyroid patients.

MiXCR reprocessed the PCR reads for TCRdb. Among 9,400 or so clones listed, roughly 30% were seen once. V lost 5 bases and J lost 10; bases outside the gene matches: 9. CDR1 SGHVS and CDR2 FQNEAQ come from the germline V gene. This CDR3 comprises 15 residues. Patients were all untreated before their thyroid surgery. The sample consisted of adjacent normal tissue. The V gene is TRBV7-8, the J gene TRBJ1-6; 9 bases are a match to TRBD1. The receptor comes from a female donor with papillary thyroid cancer or a benign thyroid nodule (not recorded which). Some clones in this sample may be carry-over from other donors' samples. The CDR3 DNA sequence: TGTGCCAGCAGCCCCCTCCGGGACAGGGCATCACCCCTCCACTTT. Its protein is CASSPLRDRASPLHF. Full variable domain (rest looked up from reference TRBV7-8 and TRBJ1-6): GAGVSQSPRYKVAKRGQDVALRCDPISGHVSLFWYQQALGQGPEFLTYFQNEAQLDKSGLPSDRFFAERPEGSVSTLKIQRTQQEDSAVYLCASSPLRDRASPLHFGNGTRLTVT.